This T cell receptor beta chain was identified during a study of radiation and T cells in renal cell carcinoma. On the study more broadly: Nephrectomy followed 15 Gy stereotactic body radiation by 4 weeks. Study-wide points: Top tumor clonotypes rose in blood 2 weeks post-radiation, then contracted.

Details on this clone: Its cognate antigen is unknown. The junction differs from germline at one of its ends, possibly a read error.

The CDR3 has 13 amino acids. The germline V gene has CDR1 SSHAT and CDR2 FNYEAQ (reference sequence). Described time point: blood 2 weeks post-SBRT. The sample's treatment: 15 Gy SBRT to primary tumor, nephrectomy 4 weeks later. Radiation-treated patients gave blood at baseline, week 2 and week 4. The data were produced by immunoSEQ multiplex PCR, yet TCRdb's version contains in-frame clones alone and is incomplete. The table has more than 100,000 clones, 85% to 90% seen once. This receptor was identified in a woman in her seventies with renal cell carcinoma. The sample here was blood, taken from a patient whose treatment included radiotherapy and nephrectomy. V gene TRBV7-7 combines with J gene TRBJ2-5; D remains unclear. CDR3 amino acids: CASSPTVFGTQYF. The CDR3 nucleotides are TGTGCTAGCAGCCCAACGGTTTTTGGGACCCAGTACTTC.